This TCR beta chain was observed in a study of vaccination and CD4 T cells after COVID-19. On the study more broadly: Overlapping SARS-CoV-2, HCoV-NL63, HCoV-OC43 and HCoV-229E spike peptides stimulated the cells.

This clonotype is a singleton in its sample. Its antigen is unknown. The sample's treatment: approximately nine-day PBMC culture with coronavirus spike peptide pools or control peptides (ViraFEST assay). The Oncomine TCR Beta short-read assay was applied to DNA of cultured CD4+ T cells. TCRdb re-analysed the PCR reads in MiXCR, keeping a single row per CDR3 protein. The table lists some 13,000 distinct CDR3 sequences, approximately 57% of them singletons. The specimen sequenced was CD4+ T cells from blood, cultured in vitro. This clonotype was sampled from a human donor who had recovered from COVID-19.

The CDR3 bases are TGTGCCAGCAGCCCCGGTGACAGGGGCTATGGCTACACCTTC. It is translated as CASSPGDRGYGYTF. V and J are TRBV6-1 and TRBJ1-2; TRBD1 aligns across 8 bases. V gave up 6 bases and J gave up 4 bases; unmatched junction bases: 7. Germline CDR1 and CDR2: MNHNS and SASEGT. The CDR3 has 14 amino acids.